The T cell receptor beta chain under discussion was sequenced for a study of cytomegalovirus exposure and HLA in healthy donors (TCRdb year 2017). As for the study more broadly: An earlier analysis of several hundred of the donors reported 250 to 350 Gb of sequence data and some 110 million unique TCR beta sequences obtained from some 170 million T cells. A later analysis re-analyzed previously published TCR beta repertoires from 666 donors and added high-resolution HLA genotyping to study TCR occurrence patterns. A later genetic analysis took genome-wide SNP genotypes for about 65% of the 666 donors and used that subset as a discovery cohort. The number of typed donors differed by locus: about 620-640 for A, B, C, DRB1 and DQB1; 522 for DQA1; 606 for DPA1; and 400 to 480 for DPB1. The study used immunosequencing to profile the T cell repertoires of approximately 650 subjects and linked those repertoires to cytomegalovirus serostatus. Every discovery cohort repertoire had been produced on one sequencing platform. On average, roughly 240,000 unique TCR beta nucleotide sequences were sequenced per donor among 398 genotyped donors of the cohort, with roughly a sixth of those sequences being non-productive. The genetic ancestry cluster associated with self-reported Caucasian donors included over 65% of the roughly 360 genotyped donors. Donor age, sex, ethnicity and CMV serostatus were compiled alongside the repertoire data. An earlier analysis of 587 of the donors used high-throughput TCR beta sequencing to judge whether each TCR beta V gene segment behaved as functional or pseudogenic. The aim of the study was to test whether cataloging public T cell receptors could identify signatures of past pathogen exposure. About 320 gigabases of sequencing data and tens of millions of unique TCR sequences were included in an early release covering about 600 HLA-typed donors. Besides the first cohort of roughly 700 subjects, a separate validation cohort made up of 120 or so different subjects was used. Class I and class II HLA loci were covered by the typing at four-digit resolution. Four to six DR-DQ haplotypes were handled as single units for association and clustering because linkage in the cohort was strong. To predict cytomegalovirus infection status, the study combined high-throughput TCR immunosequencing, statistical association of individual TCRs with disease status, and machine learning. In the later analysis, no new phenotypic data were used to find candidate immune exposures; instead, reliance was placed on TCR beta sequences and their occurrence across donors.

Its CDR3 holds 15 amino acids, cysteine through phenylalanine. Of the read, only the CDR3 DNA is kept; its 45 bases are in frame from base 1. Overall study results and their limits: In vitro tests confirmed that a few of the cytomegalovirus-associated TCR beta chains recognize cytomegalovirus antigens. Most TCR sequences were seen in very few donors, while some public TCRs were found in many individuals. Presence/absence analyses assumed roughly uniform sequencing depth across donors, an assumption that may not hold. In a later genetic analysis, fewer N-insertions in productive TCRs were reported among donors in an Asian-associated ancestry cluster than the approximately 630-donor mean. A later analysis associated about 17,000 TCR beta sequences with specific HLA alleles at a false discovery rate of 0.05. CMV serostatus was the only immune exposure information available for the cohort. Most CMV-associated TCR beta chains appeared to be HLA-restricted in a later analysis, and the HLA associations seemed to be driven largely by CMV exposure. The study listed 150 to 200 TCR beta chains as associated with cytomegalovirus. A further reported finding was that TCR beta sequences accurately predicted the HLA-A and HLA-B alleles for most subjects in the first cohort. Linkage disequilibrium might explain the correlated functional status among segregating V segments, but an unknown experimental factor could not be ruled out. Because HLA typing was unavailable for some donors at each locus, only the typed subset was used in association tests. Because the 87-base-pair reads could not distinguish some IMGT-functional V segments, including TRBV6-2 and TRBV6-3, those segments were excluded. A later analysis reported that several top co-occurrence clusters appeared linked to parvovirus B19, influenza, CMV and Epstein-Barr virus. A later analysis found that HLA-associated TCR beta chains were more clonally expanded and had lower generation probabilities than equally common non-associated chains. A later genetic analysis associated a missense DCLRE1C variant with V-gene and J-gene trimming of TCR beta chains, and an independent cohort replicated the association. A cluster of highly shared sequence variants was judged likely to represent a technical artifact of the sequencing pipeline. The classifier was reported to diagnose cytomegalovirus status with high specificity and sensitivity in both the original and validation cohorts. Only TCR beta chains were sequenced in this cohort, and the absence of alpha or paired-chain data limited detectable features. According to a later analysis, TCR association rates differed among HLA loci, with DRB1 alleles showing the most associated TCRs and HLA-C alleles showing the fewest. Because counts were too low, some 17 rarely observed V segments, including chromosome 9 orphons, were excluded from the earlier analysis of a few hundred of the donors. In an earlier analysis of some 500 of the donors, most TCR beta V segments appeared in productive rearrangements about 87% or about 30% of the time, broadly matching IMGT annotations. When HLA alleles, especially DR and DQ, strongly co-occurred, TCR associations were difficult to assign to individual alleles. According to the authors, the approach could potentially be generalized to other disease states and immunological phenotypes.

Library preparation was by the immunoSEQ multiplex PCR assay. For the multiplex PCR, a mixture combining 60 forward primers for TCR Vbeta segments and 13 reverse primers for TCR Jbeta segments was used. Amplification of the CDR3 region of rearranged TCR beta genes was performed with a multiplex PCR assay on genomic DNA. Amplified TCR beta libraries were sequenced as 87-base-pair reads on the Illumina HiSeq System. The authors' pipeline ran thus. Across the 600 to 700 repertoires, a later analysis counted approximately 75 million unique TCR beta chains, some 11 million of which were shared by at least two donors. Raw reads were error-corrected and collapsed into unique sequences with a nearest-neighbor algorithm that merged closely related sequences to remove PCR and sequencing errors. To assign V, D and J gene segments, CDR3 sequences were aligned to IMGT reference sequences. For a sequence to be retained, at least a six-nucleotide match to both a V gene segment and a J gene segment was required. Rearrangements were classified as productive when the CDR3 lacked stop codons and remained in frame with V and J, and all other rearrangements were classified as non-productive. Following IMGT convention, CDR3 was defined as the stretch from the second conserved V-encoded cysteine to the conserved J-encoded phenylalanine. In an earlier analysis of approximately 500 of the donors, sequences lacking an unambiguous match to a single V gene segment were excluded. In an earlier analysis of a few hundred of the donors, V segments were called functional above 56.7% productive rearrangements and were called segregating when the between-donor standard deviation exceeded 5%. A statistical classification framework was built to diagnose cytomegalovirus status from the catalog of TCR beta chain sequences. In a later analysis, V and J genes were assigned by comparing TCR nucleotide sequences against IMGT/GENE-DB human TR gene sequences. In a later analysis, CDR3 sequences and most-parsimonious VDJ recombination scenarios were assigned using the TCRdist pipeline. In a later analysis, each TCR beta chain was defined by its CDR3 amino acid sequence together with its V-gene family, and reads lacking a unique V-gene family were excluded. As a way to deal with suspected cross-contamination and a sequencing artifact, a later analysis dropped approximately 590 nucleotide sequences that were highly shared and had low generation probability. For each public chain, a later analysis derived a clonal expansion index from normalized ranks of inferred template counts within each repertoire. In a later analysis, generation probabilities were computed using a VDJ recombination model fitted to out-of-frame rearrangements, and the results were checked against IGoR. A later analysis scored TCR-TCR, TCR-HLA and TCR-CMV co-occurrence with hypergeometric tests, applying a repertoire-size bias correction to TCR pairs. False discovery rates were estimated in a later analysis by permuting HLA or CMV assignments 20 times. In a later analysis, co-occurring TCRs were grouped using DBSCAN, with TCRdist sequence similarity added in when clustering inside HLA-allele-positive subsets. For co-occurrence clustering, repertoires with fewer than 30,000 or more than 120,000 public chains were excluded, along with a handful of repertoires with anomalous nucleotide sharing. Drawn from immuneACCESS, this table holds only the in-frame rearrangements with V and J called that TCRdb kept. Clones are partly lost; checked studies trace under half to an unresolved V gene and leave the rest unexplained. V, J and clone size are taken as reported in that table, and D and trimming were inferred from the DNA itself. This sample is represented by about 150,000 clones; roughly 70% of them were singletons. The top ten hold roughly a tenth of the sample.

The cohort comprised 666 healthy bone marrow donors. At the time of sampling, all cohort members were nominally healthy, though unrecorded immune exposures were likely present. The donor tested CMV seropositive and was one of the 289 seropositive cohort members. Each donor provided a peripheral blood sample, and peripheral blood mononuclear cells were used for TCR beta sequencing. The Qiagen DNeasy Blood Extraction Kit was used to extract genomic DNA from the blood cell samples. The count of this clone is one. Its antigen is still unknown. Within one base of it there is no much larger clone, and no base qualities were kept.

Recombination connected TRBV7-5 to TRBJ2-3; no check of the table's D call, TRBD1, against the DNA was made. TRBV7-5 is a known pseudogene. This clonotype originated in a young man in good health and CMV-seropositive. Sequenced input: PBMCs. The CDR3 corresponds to CVRSFGTGWPDTQYF. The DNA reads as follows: TGTGTCAGAAGCTTCGGCACAGGGTGGCCAGATACGCAGTATTTT.